The clone carrying this T cell receptor beta chain was picked up one time. A single base separates this from a much larger clone, so it may be a read error. The CDR3 does not end in the conserved phenylalanine or tryptophan, so this is likely a read error. The data originate from a study of regulatory T cells in long-lasting Graves disease. V lost 3 bases to trimming and J lost 8 bases, with 8 bases between them. The CDR3 length is 12 residues. Time point given: newly diagnosed GD, antithyroid drugs for less than 3 months. The TCR library used RNA extracted from PBMCs. Combining iRepertoire HTBI primers with Arm-PCR of CDR3 regions, the authors built TCR beta libraries. Each CDR3 protein is one row after TCRdb ran MiXCR on the multiplex PCR reads. The sample has 540,000 or so distinct CDR3 sequences, about 13% seen once. The same sample was also studied in work on T cells in Graves' hyperthyroidism and ophthalmopathy.

The sequenced sample was peripheral blood mononuclear cells (PBMCs), obtained at new diagnosis, from a patient treated with antithyroid drugs. The chain employs TRBV12-3 or TRBV12-4 and TRBJ2-1; no definite D call. The receptor comes from a man younger than 45 with Graves disease. CDR3 residues: CASSFARDEQFS. DNA for the CDR3: TGTGCCAGCAGTTTCGCCCGGGATGAGCAGTTCTCC.